The entry that follows covers one TCR beta chain sequence. The germline gives CDR1 SQVTM, CDR2 ANQGSEA. The CDR3 consists of 12 residues. This record comes from a study of T cells expressing NK-cell markers. Each CDR3 protein gets one entry in TCRdb, which reprocessed the 5' RACE reads and gives no DNA. This specimen shows 500,000 to 700,000 distinct CDR3 sequences; the ten leading clones hold about 3.6%. The chain combines TRBV29-1 with TRBJ2-7; the TCRdb D gene call, TRBD1, has no DNA to confirm it. This sequence was found in a young man in good health. Material for sequencing was blood T cells: a sorted CD56 or NKG2C T cell subset, CD4+ or CD8+ T cells, or bulk PBMC T cells (not recorded which). CDR3 region: CSAQDGYYEQYF.